This TCR beta chain emerged from a study of a mutant IDH1 vaccine in newly diagnosed glioma. Documented time point: week 11, during vaccination. Mutant IDH1 20-mer peptide, at 300 ug, made up each vaccine dose, with topical imiquimod. Every donor had a new WHO grade 3 or 4 astrocytoma that was IDH1-mutant, with loss of nuclear ATRX. For this clone: Its target is unknown.

The length of the CDR3 is 17 residues. Profiling relied on immunoSEQ multiplex PCR, and the TCRdb table lists in-frame clones only, not all of them. The profile shows more than 55,000 clones, approximately 84% of them singletons. The sequencing here drew on PBMCs, taken from a glioma patient whose treatment included an IDH1 peptide vaccine. The chain couples TRBV21-1 to TRBJ2-5; TRBD2, the table's D call, lacks a check against the DNA. TRBV21-1 is an annotated pseudogene. The clonotype comes from a man in his thirties or forties with glioma. CDR3 sequence: CASTMNSGTSGRETQYF. In nucleotides, the CDR3 is TGTGCCAGCACCATGAACTCGGGAACTAGCGGGAGAGAGACCCAGTACTTC.